Each of the 18 T cell receptor beta chains below was sequenced from the same sample in a study of tumor-infiltrating lymphocytes in glioblastoma multiforme (dated by TCRdb to 2015 to 2018). This sample was sequenced with an Illumina HiSeq 2500. TCRB libraries were constructed from RNA through three rounds of nested multiplex PCR following a modified ARM-PCR protocol with multiple V-beta primers and a C-beta primer. Through fastp at Q25 and MiXCR, TCRdb rebuilt clones from the public reads, retaining in-frame beta chains. Here each entry gathers all rows of one CDR3 protein and keeps the most common genes and DNA. Counted in this sample were around 8,600 distinct CDR3 sequences; just under 75% of them appeared once. The top ten clones comprise about 75% of the sample. Sequenced input: brain tumor tissue. All receptors derive from a male donor with glioblastoma.

This chain links TRBV11-3 with TRBJ2-3, with 7 bases lining up with TRBD2. This CDR3 region has 15 residues. The ends lost 5 bases at V and 5 bases at J; junction bases unmatched: 10. Germline assignment: CDR1 SGHNT and CDR2 YENEEA. The CDR3 region has the DNA TGTGCCAGCAGCAACGGGAGGTCACGCAAAGATACGCAGTATTTT. It yields the protein CASSNGRSRKDTQYF.

The genes are TRBV5-6 and TRBJ2-2; D remains ambiguous. Trimming took 2 bases from V and 7 from J, leaving 12 bases between them. Germline V CDR1 and CDR2: SGHDT, YYEEEE. The CDR3 consists of 14 residues. Here the CDR3 DNA reads TGTGCCAGCAGCTTAGAGGTTGTCAGCGGGGAGCTGTTTTTT. It codes for CASSLEVVSGELFF.

On this clonotype itself: This sequence may be a read error, since a much larger clone differs from it by one base. The rearrangement links TRBV11-1 to TRBJ2-3, with TRBD2 identical over 8 bases. CDR3 length equals 13 residues. The germline V gene has CDR1 SGHAT and CDR2 FQDESV (reference sequence). The CDR3 is CAGSGGLLNTQYF. Written as DNA, the CDR3 is TGTGCCGGCAGCGGGGGACTACTGAATACGCAGTATTTT. Variable domain in full (rest from reference TRBV11-1 and TRBJ2-3): EAEVAQSPRYKITEKSQAVAFWCDPISGHATLYWYRQILGQGPELLVQFQDESVVDDSQLPKDRFSAERLKGVDSTLKIQPAELGDSAMYLCAGSGGLLNTQYFGPGTRLTVL.

This clonotype was seen only once. The CDR3 sequence is CASSLDGAPMTQYF. For the CDR3, the DNA is TGTGCCAGCAGCTTGGATGGGGCTCCCATGACGCAGTACTTC. The J gene is TRBJ2-7, the V gene TRBV5-6; the D gene is possibly TRBD1 (5 bases). With 0 bases removed from V and 9 bases from J, the gap between germline ends came to 16 bases. The CDR3 contains 14 residues. Per the germline V gene, CDR1 is SGHDT and CDR2 is YYEEEE. The complete variable domain, with remaining parts taken from reference TRBV5-6 and TRBJ2-7, reads DAGVTQSPTHLIKTRGQQVTLRCSPKSGHDTVSWYQQALGQGPQFIFQYYEEEERQRGNFPDRFSGHQFPNYSSELNVNALLLGDSALYLCASSLDGAPMTQYFGPGTRLTVT.

Only a few counts were recorded for this clonotype. V is TRBV20-1 and J is TRBJ2-1; 12 nucleotides line up with TRBD2. The CDR3 has 13 residues. With V trimmed by 7 bases and J by 9 bases, 7 bases remained unmatched. Germline CDR1 DFQATT, CDR2 SNEGSKA (reference sequence). The CDR3 spells CSGRLAGDPEQFF. Written as DNA, the CDR3 is TGCAGTGGGCGACTAGCGGGAGATCCTGAGCAGTTCTTC.

This clonotype was recorded a few times. The chain employs TRBV11-1 and TRBJ2-1, with unresolved D. Trimming shortened V by 3 bases and J by 0 bases, and 9 bases separated the two germline ends. Germline CDR1 SGHAT, CDR2 FQDESV (reference sequence). CDR3 length equals 15 residues. The CDR3 nucleotides read TGTGCCAGCAGCTTTGGGCGAGACTCCTACAATGAGCAGTTCTTC. Translating it yields CASSFGRDSYNEQFF.

The chain carries TRBV20-1 and TRBJ1-1; possible D gene TRBD1, 5 bases. CDR1 is DFQATT, CDR2 SNEGSKA, per germline (reference sequence). CDR3 length: 14 residues. The V and J ends lost 3 bases and 1 base respectively, with 12 bases between them. CDR3 coding DNA: TGCAGTGCTAGCTATACAGGACGGAACACTGAAGCTTTCTTT. It codes for CSASYTGRNTEAFF.

As to this clonotype: This could be a read error, since a much larger clone is one nucleotide away. V usage is TRBV4-1 and J usage is TRBJ2-1, with TRBD2 as a possible D gene (5 bases). CDR3 size: 13 residues. The germline V gene encodes CDR1 MGHRA and CDR2 YSYEKL. In DNA, the CDR3 is TGCGCCAGCAGACAAGACTACCTCAATGAGCAGTTCTTC. As protein: CASRQDYLNEQFF.

This CDR3 reads CAISESSASYEQYF. CDR3 DNA sequence: TGTGCCATCAGTGAGTCGTCAGCCTCCTACGAGCAGTACTTC. This chain links TRBV10-3 with TRBJ2-7; D gene ambiguous. Trimming left V 0 bases short and J 0 bases short, with 6 bases between. The CDR3 has 14 amino acids. Germline CDR1 ENHRY, CDR2 SYGVKD.

Remarks on this clonotype: Here the CDR3 omits its conserved ending phenylalanine or tryptophan, so a read error is the likely source. The gene calls are TRBV11-2 and TRBJ2-2; 7 nucleotides agree with TRBD2. CDR3 length: 20 residues. The germline V gene encodes CDR1 SGHAT and CDR2 FQNNGV. The CDR3 region is CASTPSFGQGLAVNIGELFS. In DNA, the CDR3 is TGTGCCAGCACCCCCTCATTCGGCCAAGGGCTAGCGGTAAACATCGGGGAGCTGTTTTCC.

The V gene is TRBV5-4, the J gene TRBJ2-2; D might be TRBD1 (5 bases). V gave up 4 bases and J gave up 2 bases, with 12 bases separating them. Looked up from germline, CDR1 is SGHNT and CDR2 is YYREEE (reference sequence). This CDR3 is 15 amino acids long. In DNA form, the CDR3 reads TGTGCCAGCAGCCCGACGCAGGGTAACACCGGGGAGCTGTTTTTT. This encodes CASSPTQGNTGELFF.

In DNA form, the CDR3 reads TGCAGTGCTAGACCCGGACAGGTAGACGCATATGGCTACACCTTC. Amino acids: CSARPGQVDAYGYTF. V gene TRBV20-1 combines with J gene TRBJ1-2, with TRBD1 matching 7 bases. The V and J ends lost 2 bases and 5 bases, in that order; junction bases with no gene match: 11. The germline CDR1 and CDR2 sequences are DFQATT and SNEGSKA (reference sequence). The CDR3 has 15 amino acids.

As concerns this clonotype: Since the CDR3 does not end with the conserved phenylalanine or tryptophan, this likely comes from a read error. The chain joins TRBV11-2 to TRBJ2-2; D gene uncertain. Germline CDR1 SGHAT, CDR2 FQNNGV. The V end lost 7 bases, the J end lost 4 bases, and 31 bases lay between the germline ends. The CDR3 sequence is 20 residues long. CDR3 in DNA: TGTGCCAGCACCCCCTCATTCGGCCAAGGGCTATTGGTAAGCACCGGGGAGCTGTTTTCT. Translating it yields CASTPSFGQGLLVSTGELFS.

To note about this clonotype: A read error may explain this, as a much larger clone is one base away. The V gene is TRBV6-5, the J gene TRBJ2-1, with D hard to call. Trimming cost V 0 bases and J 7 bases, with 7 bases left between them. This CDR3 has 13 residues. Germline loops: CDR1 MNHEY, CDR2 SVGAGI. The CDR3 sequence is CASSYSTPNEQFF. CDR3 DNA: TGTGCCAGCAGTTACTCGACCCCGAATGAGCAGTTCTTC.

CDR3 amino acids: CASSLLNSGSHNEQFF. CDR3 nucleotides: TGTGCCAGCAGCTTGCTCAATAGCGGTTCTCACAATGAGCAGTTCTTC. The V and J genes are TRBV11-2 and TRBJ2-1; tentatively, D is TRBD2 (6 bases). Germline CDR1 and CDR2: SGHAT and FQNNGV. This CDR3 is 16 amino acids long. Deletions cut 3 bases from V and 5 bases from J, with 17 bases between.

This clonotype came up once. The CDR3 carries no conserved terminal phenylalanine or tryptophan, so it likely arises from a read error. In DNA, the CDR3 is TGTGCCAGCAGTGAAACCGGGGGAGAGACCCAGTACTCC. It is translated as CASSETGGETQYS. The chain carries TRBV6-1 and TRBJ2-5, with D possibly matching TRBD2 (6 bases). Between the trimmed V and J ends, which lost 2 bases and 4 bases, there was a span of 8 bases. Per germline, CDR1 MNHNS and CDR2 SASEGT. This CDR3 is built from 13 residues.

V gene TRBV7-9 combines with J gene TRBJ2-5; D is undetermined. The CDR3 has 16 amino acids. Between the trimmed V and J ends, which lost 10 bases and 1 base, there was a span of 22 bases. Germline V gene sequence: CDR1 SEHNR, CDR2 FQNEAQ (reference sequence). The CDR3 here is CAIRNIGSRAQETQYF. The DNA for the CDR3 is TGTGCCATCAGGAATATCGGGTCCCGGGCCCAAGAGACCCAGTACTTC.

The CDR3 DNA reads as TGTGCTAGTGGTTTGGTTTACAATGAGCAGTTCTTC. The encoded protein is CASGLVYNEQFF. The chain links TRBV12-5 to TRBJ2-1; D is unclear. Trimming removed 0 bases from V and 4 bases from J, with 1 base in between. The CDR3 has 12 amino acids. In germline, CDR1 is LGHNT, CDR2 FRNRAP.